In its sample, the clone carrying this TCR beta chain was seen a few times. These data originate in a study of blood T cells in healthy people across ages. V dropped 3 bases and J dropped 5 bases, with 16 bases sitting between them. CDR1 is DFQATT, CDR2 SNEGSKA, per germline (reference sequence). The CDR3 covers 14 residues. Primers used in a second PCR of roughly 6 to 11 cycles were a sample-barcoded 5' primer and a J-beta primer mix. Each cDNA molecule, via a template-switch adaptor with 12 random nucleotides, was tagged. TCRdb re-derived calls from the 5' RACE reads in MiXCR, one entry per CDR3 protein. The data show approximately 810,000 distinct CDR3 sequences, less than 35% seen once.

Material for sequencing was blood. This clonotype originated in an elderly woman in good health. This chain uses TRBV20-1 with TRBJ1-1; D may be TRBD1 (5 bases). CDR3 residues: CSASSSGSATEAFF. The CDR3 DNA sequence: TGCAGTGCTAGCAGTTCAGGGAGTGCGACTGAAGCTTTCTTT.